This TCR beta chain was identified during a study of blood T cell repertoires in COVID-19. Whole-study context: Samples came from the United States, Italy and Spain, spanning acute and convalescent COVID-19. T cells, B-cell-depleted T cells, or PBMCs provided the cDNA or gDNA that served as material.

How the authors handled the data: Reference gene primer amplification yielded estimated nucleated cell counts. This table comes from immunoSEQ multiplex PCR, and its TCRdb copy is limited to in-frame clones, with some not included. V and J calls plus clone size are reproduced from that table; the DNA served to infer D and trimming. This sample yields 180,000 or so clones, of which roughly nine tenths are seen a single time; 0.99% belongs to the top ten. Germline assignment: CDR1 SGHRS and CDR2 YFSETQ. The CDR3 contains 12 residues. V was clipped by 7 bases and J by 5 bases, with 12 bases between them.

The chain recombines TRBV5-1 with TRBJ2-5; D is perhaps TRBD2 (6 bases). Sequenced: peripheral blood. The origin of this receptor is a man between 18 and 35 years old with acute or convalescent COVID-19. CDR3 in amino acids: CASWDSVETQYF. CDR3 DNA sequence: TGCGCCAGCTGGGACTCTGTGGAGACCCAGTACTTC.